The rows below give T cell receptor beta chains drawn from one sample of a study of shared clonotypes between healthy human individuals. Sequenced by immunoSEQ multiplex PCR; TCRdb stores in-frame clones only, minus some. The repertoire holds approximately 810,000 clones, with around 92% as singletons. The specimen sequenced was naive CD8+ T cells sorted from blood. The receptors stem from a man aged 25-40 years in good health. The CDR3 runs from the conserved cysteine through the conserved F or W. For some rows the clone size is stated as once, few or many, or as a class when expanded; others skip it.

clone size	V gene	J gene	CDR3 protein
.	TRBV19	TRBJ2-1	CASSIELAAYNEQFF
.	TRBV29-1	TRBJ1-1	CSVVLQENDQAAFF
.	TRBV7-9	TRBJ2-1	CASSPGTRSNEQFF
.	TRBV7-8	TRBJ2-5	CASSLNLGETQYF
.	TRBV27	TRBJ1-5	CASSWGLGQPQHF
.	TRBV4-1	TRBJ2-1	CASSHFFGSAYNEQFF
.	TRBV27	TRBJ1-4	CASSDNEKLFF
.	TRBV10-3	TRBJ2-7	CAISESTTLTYEQYF
.	TRBV2	TRBJ1-3	CASSGSGNSGNTIYF
.	TRBV19	TRBJ2-1	CASSTLAGAVNEQFF
.	TRBV29-1	TRBJ2-7	CSVDAGESYEQYF
.	TRBV27	TRBJ2-3	CASSLFTGSTDTQYF
.	TRBV11-3	TRBJ2-1	CASSSRTSGRANEQFF
.	TRBV7-9	TRBJ2-1	CASSLAGRTGGSNEQFF
.	TRBV11-2	TRBJ1-2	CASRPRADYYGYTF
.	TRBV4-1	TRBJ2-7	CASSRDRSVAEEYF
once	TRBV7-9	TRBJ2-7	CASSLDPASGRRSYEQYF